This TCR beta chain was observed in a study of blood T cell repertoires in COVID-19 (dated by TCRdb to the early 2020s). Looking at the study overall: Samples covering the acute and convalescent phases of COVID-19 were provided by collaborators in the United States, Italy and Spain. The prospective study material was composed of cDNA or gDNA derived from T cells, B-cell-depleted T cells, or PBMCs. The dataset comprised deeply sampled blood TCRbeta repertoires from subjects exposed to, actively infected with, or recovered from COVID-19. The repertoires were released in a freely available public database meant as a resource for research on the immune response to SARS-CoV-2. Samples were obtained from the ongoing ImmuneRACE study (first 160 participants) and from over a thousand subjects provided by 6 global collaborators. A de-identified subject ID, COVID-19 status, age in years and sex were almost always included in the sample metadata. Where available, HLA class I and class II types were taken from metadata supplied by the sample provider and were not determined by assay-based typing. Beyond this particular receptor, the publication reports: The quantity of clinical and demographic metadata differed by source and by participant and was supplied without curation.

TCRbeta CDR3 regions were amplified from genomic DNA by means of the immunoSEQ Assay, a bias-controlled multiplex PCR. For the original study's pipeline: Within the assay, amplification of reference gene primers was used to estimate how many nucleated cells each sample contained. To quantify the absolute abundance of each unique TCRbeta CDR3 rearrangement, sequence reads were collapsed and filtered. For each sample, productive Simpson clonality was calculated by taking the square root of Simpson's diversity index across productive rearrangements. Sourced from immuneACCESS, this table was stored by TCRdb with only in-frame sequences that have V and J called. A share of the clones is absent; for the studies checked, an unresolved V gene accounts for under half, and the remainder has no known explanation. The V and J calls and clone size come from that table; D and trimming were worked out from the DNA. For this sample the table gives 350,000 to 400,000 clones, of which about 88% were detected only once. Clones ranked in the top ten supply less than 9% of the sample.

As concerns this clone: What this receptor recognizes is not known. No quality values exist for individual bases; no much larger clone is one base distant.

One collaborating source in Seattle enrolled patients during active infection and followed them longitudinally through the course of disease. Collaborating institutions collected whole blood in K2EDTA tubes following their own protocols. For TCRbeta analysis, collaborator samples were shipped as frozen whole blood, as isolated PBMCs, or as DNA extracted from either sample type. Ends trimmed: V by 4 bases, J by 3 bases; bases unmatched to a gene: 5. Looking up the germline V gene (reference sequence) yields CDR1 SGHNT and CDR2 YYREEE. Taken from cysteine to phenylalanine, the CDR3 has 16 residues. The retained sequence is limited to the CDR3, 48 bases, with the frame set at the first base.

The rearrangement joined TRBV5-4 to TRBJ2-2; 11 central bases correspond to TRBD2. Sequences were obtained from peripheral blood. The clonotype originates from a woman aged 55-75 years with COVID-19, enrolled during active disease. The sequence in DNA is TGTGCCAGCAGCACTAGACTAGCGGGACACACCGGGGAGCTGTTTTTT. It specifies CASSTRLAGHTGELFF.